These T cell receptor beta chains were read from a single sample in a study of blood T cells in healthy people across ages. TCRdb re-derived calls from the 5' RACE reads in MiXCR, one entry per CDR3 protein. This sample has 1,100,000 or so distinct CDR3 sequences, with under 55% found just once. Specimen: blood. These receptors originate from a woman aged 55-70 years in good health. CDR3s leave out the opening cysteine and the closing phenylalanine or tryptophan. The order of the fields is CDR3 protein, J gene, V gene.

CDR3 protein: ASNLGWGLQETQY
J gene: TRBJ2-5
V gene: TRBV5-1

CDR3 protein: ASSELKGTPDTEAF
J gene: TRBJ1-1
V gene: TRBV25-1

CDR3 protein: ASSGGGGEQF
J gene: TRBJ2-1
V gene: TRBV7-9

CDR3 protein: AWSGGGGDYNEQF
J gene: TRBJ2-1
V gene: TRBV30

CDR3 protein: ASSQGPRSGYT
J gene: TRBJ1-2
V gene: TRBV3-1

CDR3 protein: ASSLNLGNEQY
J gene: -
V gene: TRBV7-9

CDR3 protein: ASSPGGSGNTIY
J gene: -
V gene: TRBV7-9

CDR3 protein: ASSLRSLGDYEQY
J gene: TRBJ2-7
V gene: TRBV7-2

CDR3 protein: ASSSTEYNEQF
J gene: TRBJ2-1
V gene: TRBV12-3/TRBV12-4

CDR3 protein: ASNPSGYEQY
J gene: TRBJ2-7
V gene: TRBV6-2/TRBV6-3

CDR3 protein: SARGLAGQQF
J gene: TRBJ2-1
V gene: TRBV20-1

CDR3 protein: SASDRVNFMNTEAF
J gene: TRBJ1-1
V gene: TRBV20-1

CDR3 protein: ASSEVTGALANIQY
J gene: TRBJ2-4
V gene: TRBV4-2

CDR3 protein: ASSRWASGFQETQY
J gene: TRBJ2-5
V gene: TRBV19

CDR3 protein: ASSYDGGNSPLH
J gene: TRBJ1-6
V gene: TRBV6-2/TRBV6-3

CDR3 protein: SAREQILYGYT
J gene: TRBJ1-2
V gene: TRBV20-1

CDR3 protein: SVLEGPRTGELF
J gene: TRBJ2-2
V gene: TRBV29-1

CDR3 protein: ASSLDKVTEAF
J gene: TRBJ1-1
V gene: TRBV7-9

CDR3 protein: ASSLGSRETQY
J gene: TRBJ2-5
V gene: TRBV7-9

CDR3 protein: ASSQSVGTQY
J gene: -
V gene: TRBV4-2

CDR3 protein: ASSQFNRGAGKNIQY
J gene: TRBJ2-4
V gene: TRBV23-1

CDR3 protein: SVEDLYGYT
J gene: TRBJ1-2
V gene: TRBV29-1

CDR3 protein: ASSNSQGREKLF
J gene: TRBJ1-4
V gene: TRBV6-5

CDR3 protein: ASSRGLGVTNEQF
J gene: TRBJ2-1
V gene: TRBV3-1

CDR3 protein: ASRTGVATSTDTQY
J gene: TRBJ2-3
V gene: TRBV6-6

CDR3 protein: ASSFRGGGVSYNEQF
J gene: TRBJ2-1
V gene: TRBV27

CDR3 protein: ASTLRGENTEAF
J gene: TRBJ1-1
V gene: TRBV28

CDR3 protein: ASSIGSSGSSYNEQF
J gene: TRBJ2-1
V gene: TRBV19

CDR3 protein: ASSARDRADEQY
J gene: -
V gene: TRBV6-1

CDR3 protein: ASSLREGNNEQF
J gene: TRBJ2-1
V gene: TRBV6-2/TRBV6-3

CDR3 protein: SARDDSGYKNIQY
J gene: TRBJ2-4
V gene: TRBV20-1

CDR3 protein: ASSRTMYNEQF
J gene: TRBJ2-1
V gene: TRBV11-3

CDR3 protein: ASSQAWTSGRIEGF
J gene: TRBJ2-1
V gene: TRBV3-1

CDR3 protein: ASSHAGAGRSYEQY
J gene: TRBJ2-7
V gene: TRBV11-1

CDR3 protein: ATRGTSLNEQF
J gene: TRBJ2-1
V gene: TRBV15